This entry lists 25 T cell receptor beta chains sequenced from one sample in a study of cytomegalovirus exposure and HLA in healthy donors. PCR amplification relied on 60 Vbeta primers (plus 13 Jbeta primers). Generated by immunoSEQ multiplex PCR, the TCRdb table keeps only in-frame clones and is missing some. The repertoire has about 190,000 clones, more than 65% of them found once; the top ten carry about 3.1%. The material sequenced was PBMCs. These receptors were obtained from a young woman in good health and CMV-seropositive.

The CDR3 region is CASSPRGLTYEQYF. Written as DNA, the CDR3 is TGTGCCAGCAGCCCCCGAGGACTCACCTACGAGCAGTACTTC. V is TRBV7-8 and J is TRBJ2-7, with TRBD2 as a possible D gene (5 bases). The CDR3 has 14 amino acids. The germline V gene has CDR1 SGHVS and CDR2 FQNEAQ. Trimming cost V 5 bases and J 2 bases, with 13 bases left between them.

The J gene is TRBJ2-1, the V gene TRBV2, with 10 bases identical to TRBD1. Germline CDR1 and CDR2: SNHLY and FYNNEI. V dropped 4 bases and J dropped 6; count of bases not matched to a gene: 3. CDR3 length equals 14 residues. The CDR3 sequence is CASSGQGAINEQFF. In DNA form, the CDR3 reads TGTGCCAGCAGTGGACAGGGGGCTATCAATGAGCAGTTCTTC.

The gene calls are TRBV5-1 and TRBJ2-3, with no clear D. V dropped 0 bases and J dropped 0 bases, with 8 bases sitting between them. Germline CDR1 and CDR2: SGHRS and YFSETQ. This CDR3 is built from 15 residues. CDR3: CASSLVGLSTDTQYF. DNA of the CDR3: TGCGCCAGCAGCTTGGTTGGTCTAAGCACAGATACGCAGTATTTT.

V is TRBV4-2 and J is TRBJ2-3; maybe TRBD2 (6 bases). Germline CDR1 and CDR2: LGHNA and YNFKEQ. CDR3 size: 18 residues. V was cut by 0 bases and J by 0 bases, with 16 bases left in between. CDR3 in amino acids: CASSQDLLLAPSTDTQYF. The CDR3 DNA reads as TGTGCCAGCAGCCAAGATCTTCTCCTAGCGCCAAGCACAGATACGCAGTATTTT.

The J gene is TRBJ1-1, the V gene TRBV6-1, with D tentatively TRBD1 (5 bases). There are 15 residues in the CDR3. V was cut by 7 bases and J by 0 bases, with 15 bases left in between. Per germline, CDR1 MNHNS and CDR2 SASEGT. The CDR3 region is CASKERGSMNTEAFF. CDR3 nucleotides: TGTGCCAGCAAGGAGCGGGGGTCGATGAACACTGAAGCTTTCTTT.

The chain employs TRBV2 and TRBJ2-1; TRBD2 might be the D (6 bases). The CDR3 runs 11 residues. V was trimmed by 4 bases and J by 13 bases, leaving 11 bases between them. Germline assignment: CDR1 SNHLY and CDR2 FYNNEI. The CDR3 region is CASSGGLGQFF. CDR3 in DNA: TGTGCCAGCAGTGGGGGACTGGGACAGTTCTTC.

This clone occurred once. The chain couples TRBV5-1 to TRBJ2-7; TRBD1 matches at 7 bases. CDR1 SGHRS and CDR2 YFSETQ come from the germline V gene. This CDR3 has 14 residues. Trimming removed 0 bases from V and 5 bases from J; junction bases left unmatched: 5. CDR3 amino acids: CASSLGQGSHEQYF. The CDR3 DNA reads TGCGCCAGCAGCTTGGGACAGGGTTCTCACGAGCAGTACTTC.

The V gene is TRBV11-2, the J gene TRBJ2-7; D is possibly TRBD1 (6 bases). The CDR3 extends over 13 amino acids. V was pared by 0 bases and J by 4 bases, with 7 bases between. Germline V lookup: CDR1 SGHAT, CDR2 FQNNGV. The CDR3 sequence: CASSLDRGYEQYF. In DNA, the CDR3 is TGTGCCAGCAGCTTAGACAGGGGTTACGAGCAGTACTTC.

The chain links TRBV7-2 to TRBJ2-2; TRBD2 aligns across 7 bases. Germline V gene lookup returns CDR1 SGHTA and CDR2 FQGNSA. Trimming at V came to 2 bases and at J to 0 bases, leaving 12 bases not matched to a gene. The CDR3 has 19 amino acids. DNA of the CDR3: TGTGCCAGCAGCTTAATTGGACCCGGGGGAGGGCCGAACACCGGGGAGCTGTTTTTT. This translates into CASSLIGPGGGPNTGELFF.

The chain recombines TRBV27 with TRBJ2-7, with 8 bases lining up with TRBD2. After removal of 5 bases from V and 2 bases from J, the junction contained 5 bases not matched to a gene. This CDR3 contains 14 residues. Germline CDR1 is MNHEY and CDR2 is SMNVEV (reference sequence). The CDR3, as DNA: TGTGCCAGCAGTACTAGCGGTCCCACCTACGAGCAGTACTTC. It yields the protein CASSTSGPTYEQYF.

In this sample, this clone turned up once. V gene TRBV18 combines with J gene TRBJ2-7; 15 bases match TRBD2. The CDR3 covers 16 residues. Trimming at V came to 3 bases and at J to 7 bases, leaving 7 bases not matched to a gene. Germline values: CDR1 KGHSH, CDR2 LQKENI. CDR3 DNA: TGTGCCAGCTCACCCGGACTAGCGGGAGGGCCGGGGGAGCAGTACTTC. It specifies CASSPGLAGGPGEQYF.

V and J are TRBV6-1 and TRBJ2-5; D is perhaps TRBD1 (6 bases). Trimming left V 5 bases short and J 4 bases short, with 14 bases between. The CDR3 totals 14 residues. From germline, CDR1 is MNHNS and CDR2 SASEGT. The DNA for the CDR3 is TGTGCCAGCAGTTCGTCAGGGGCGGGAGAGACCCAGTACTTC. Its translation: CASSSSGAGETQYF.

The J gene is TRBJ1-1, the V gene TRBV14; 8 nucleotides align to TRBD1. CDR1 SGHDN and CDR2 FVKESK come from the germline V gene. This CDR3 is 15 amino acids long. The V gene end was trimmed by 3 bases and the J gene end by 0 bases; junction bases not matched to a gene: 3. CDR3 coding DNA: TGTGCCAGCAGCCACCGACAGGGGATGAACACTGAAGCTTTCTTT. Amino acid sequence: CASSHRQGMNTEAFF.

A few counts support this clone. The CDR3 DNA follows: TGTGCCAGCAGCACGGGGACTAGTAACGAGCAGTACTTC. This sequence encodes CASSTGTSNEQYF. The chain couples TRBV7-8 to TRBJ2-7, with 8 bases matching TRBD2. The trim removed 5 bases at V and 5 bases at J, leaving 5 bases unmatched. Germline V lookup: CDR1 SGHVS, CDR2 FQNEAQ. The CDR3 runs 13 residues.

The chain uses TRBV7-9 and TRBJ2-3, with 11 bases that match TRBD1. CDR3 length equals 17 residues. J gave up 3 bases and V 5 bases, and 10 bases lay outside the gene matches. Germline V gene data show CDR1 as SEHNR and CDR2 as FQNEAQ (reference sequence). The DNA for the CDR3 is TGTGCCAGCAGCCCTGCCCTGGGACAGGGGGATACAGATACGCAGTATTTT. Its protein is CASSPALGQGDTDTQYF.

CDR3 sequence: CASIEREELFRNTGELFF. The CDR3 nucleotides read TGTGCCAGCATTGAGCGGGAGGAATTATTTAGGAACACCGGGGAGCTGTTTTTT. The genes are TRBV2 and TRBJ2-2; 9 bases agree with TRBD2. Losses at the gene ends were 7 bases for V and 1 base for J; bases not matched to a gene: 13. Germline CDR1 reads SNHLY; CDR2 reads FYNNEI. The CDR3 loop spans 18 amino acids.

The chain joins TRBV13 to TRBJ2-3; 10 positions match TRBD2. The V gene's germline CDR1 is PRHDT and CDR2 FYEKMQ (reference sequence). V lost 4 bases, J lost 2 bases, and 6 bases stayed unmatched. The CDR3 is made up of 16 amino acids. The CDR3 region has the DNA TGTGCCAGCAGCTCGAGCGGGAGGGCAAACACAGATACGCAGTATTTT. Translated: CASSSSGRANTDTQYF.

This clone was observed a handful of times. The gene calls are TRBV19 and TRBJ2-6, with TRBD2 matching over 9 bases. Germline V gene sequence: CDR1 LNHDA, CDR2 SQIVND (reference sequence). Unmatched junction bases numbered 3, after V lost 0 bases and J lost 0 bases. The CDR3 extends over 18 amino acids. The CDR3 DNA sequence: TGTGCCAGTAGTATAGATCTAGCGGGGAGCTCTGGGGCCAACGTCCTGACTTTC. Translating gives CASSIDLAGSSGANVLTF.

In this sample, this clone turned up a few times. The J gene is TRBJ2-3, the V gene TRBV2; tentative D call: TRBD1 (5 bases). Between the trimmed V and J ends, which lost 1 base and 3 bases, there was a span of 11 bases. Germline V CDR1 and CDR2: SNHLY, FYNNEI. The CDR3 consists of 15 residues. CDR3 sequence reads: CASSEDRKRTDTQYF. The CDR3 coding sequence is TGTGCCAGCAGTGAAGACAGGAAAAGGACAGATACGCAGTATTTT.

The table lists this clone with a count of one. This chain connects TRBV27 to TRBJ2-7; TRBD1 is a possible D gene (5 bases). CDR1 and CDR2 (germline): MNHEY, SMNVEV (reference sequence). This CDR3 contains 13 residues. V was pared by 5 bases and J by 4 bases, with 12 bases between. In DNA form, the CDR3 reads TGTGCCAGCAGTCTACAGAGACAGTACGAGCAGTACTTC. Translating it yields CASSLQRQYEQYF.

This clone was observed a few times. The CDR3 DNA is TGTGCCAGCAGCTCCCCGACAGACGCAGATACGCAGTATTTT. This sequence encodes CASSSPTDADTQYF. The chain combines TRBV11-3 with TRBJ2-3; tentative D call: TRBD1 (5 bases). CDR3 size: 14 residues. Trimming took off 4 bases at V and 4 bases at J, with 12 bases between the two ends. Germline CDR1 and CDR2: SGHNT and YENEEA.

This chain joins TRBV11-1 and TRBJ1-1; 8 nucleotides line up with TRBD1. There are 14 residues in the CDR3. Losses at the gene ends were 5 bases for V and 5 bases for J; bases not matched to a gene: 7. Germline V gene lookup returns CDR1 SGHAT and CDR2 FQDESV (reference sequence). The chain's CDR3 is CASSNQGAGTEAFF. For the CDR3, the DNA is TGTGCCAGCAGCAACCAGGGGGCGGGTACTGAAGCTTTCTTT.

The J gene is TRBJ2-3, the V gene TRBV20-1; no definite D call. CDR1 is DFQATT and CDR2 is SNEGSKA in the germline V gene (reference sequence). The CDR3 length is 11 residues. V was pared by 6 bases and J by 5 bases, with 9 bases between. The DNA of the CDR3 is TGCAGTGCCGAGATCGGAGATACGCAGTATTTT. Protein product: CSAEIGDTQYF.

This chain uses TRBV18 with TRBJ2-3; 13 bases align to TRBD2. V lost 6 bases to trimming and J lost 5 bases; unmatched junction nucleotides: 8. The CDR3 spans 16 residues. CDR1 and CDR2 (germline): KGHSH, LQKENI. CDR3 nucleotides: TGTGCCAGCTCCCGGACTAGCGGGAGACATATAGATACGCAGTATTTT. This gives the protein CASSRTSGRHIDTQYF.

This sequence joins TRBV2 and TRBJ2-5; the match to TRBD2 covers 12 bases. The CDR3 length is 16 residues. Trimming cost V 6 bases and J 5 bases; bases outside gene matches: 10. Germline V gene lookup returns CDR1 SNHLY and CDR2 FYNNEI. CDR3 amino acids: CASRAPSGRARETQYF. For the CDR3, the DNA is TGTGCCAGCAGGGCCCCTAGCGGGAGGGCCAGGGAGACCCAGTACTTC.